This entry concerns a single T cell receptor (beta chain). The record originates from a study of blood T cell repertoires in COVID-19. Looking at the study overall: PBMCs, B-cell-depleted T cells, or T cells provided the cDNA or gDNA that made up the material.

The CDR3 extends over 16 amino acids. Trimming took 6 bases from V and 6 from J; bases not matched to a gene: 9. From germline, CDR1 is KGHSH and CDR2 LQKENI. Original data processing: Estimates of nucleated cell counts were drawn from the amplification of reference gene primers. Clones were read by immunoSEQ multiplex PCR, and TCRdb kept only the in-frame ones, dropping some. The V and J calls and the clone size are those of that table, but D and trimming were determined from the DNA. The repertoire has around 32,000 clones, about 92% of them found once; the top ten carry 0.92%. Sequencing was performed on peripheral blood. The receptor comes from a male donor with active COVID-19. The J gene is TRBJ2-2, the V gene TRBV18; the match to TRBD1 covers 11 bases. In DNA, the CDR3 is TGTGCCAGCTCCGGACAGGGGGCAAGCGTCCCCGGGGAGCTGTTTTTT. Amino acids: CASSGQGASVPGELFF.